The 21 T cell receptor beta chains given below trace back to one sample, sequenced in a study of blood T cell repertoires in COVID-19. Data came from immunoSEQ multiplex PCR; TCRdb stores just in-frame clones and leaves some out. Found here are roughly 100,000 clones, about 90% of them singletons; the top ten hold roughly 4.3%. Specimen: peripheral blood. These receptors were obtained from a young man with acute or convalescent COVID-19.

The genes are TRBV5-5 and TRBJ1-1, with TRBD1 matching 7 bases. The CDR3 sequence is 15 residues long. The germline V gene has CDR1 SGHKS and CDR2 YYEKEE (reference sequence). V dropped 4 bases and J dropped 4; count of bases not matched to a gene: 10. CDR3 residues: CASSLLTGAPTEAFF. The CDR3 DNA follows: TGTGCCAGCAGCCTTTTAACAGGGGCCCCCACTGAAGCTTTCTTT. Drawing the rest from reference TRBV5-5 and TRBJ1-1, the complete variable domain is DAGVTQSPTHLIKTRGQQVTLRCSPISGHKSVSWYQQVLGQGPQFIFQYYEKEERGRGNFPDRFSARQFPNYSSELNVNALLLGDSALYLCASSLLTGAPTEAFFGQGTRLTVV.

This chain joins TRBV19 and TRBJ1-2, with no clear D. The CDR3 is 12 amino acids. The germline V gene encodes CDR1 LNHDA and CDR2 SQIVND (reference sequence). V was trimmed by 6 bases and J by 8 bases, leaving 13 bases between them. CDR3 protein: CASSTGEEGYTF. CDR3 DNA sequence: TGTGCCAGTAGCACCGGGGAGGAGGGCTACACCTTC.

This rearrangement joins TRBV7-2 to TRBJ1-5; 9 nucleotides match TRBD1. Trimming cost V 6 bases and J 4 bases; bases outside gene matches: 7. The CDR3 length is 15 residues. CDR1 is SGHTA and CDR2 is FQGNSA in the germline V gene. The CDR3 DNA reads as TGTGCCAGCAGTCGGGGACAGGGAAGAAATCAGCCCCAGCATTTT. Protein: CASSRGQGRNQPQHF.

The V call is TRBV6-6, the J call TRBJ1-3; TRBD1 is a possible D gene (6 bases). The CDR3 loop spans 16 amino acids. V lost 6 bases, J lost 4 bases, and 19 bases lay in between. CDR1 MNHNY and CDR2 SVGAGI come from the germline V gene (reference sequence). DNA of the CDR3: TGTGCCAGCAGCCCCCGGGGGGGGCGAGGAGGAAACACCATATATTTT. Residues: CASSPRGGRGGNTIYF.

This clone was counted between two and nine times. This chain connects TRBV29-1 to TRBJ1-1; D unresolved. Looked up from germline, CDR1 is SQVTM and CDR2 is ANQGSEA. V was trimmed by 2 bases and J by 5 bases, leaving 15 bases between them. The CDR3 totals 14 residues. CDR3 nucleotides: TGCAGCGTTGAATCTCCGCGATTAACGACTGAAGCTTTCTTT. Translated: CSVESPRLTTEAFF.

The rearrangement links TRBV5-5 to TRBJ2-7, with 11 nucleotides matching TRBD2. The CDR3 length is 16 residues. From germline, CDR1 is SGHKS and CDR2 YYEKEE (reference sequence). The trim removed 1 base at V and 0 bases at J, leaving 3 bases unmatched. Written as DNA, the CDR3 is TGTGCCAGCAGCTTGTTAGCGGGGGGGACCTCCTACGAGCAGTACTTC. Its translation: CASSLLAGGTSYEQYF.

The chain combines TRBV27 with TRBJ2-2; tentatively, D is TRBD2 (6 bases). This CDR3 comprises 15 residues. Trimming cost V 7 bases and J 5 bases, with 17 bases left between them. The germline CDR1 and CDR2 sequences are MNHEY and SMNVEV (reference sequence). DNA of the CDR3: TGTGCCAGCACCCCAGGCGGGGTTCGTACCGGGGAGCTGTTTTTT. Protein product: CASTPGGVRTGELFF.

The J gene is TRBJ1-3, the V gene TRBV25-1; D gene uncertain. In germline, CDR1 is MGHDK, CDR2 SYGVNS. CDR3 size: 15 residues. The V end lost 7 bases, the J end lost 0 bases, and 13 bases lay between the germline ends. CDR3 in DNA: TGTGCCAGCACCCCGGCGGCCAGCTCTGGAAACACCATATATTTT. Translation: CASTPAASSGNTIYF. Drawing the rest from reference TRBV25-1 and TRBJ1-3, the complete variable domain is EADIYQTPRYLVIGTGKKITLECSQTMGHDKMYWYQQDPGMELHLIHYSYGVNSTEKGDLSSESTVSRIRTEHFPLTLESARPSHTSQYLCASTPAASSGNTIYFGEGSWLTVV.

In nucleotides, the CDR3 is TGTGCCAGCAGCTTGGTTGGGCAGGTCTCTGGAAACACCATATATTTT. It specifies CASSLVGQVSGNTIYF. The chain uses TRBV5-5 and TRBJ1-3; D not resolved. The germline V gene encodes CDR1 SGHKS and CDR2 YYEKEE (reference sequence). Trimming cost V 0 bases and J 0 bases, with 10 bases left between them. The CDR3 loop spans 16 amino acids.

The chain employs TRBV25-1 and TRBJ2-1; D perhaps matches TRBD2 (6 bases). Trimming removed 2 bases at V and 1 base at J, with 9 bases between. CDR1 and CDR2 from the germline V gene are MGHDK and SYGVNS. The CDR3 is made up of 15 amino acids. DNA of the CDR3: TGTGCCAGCAGTGAACGGGGGTTTTCCTACAATGAGCAGTTCTTC. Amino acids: CASSERGFSYNEQFF.

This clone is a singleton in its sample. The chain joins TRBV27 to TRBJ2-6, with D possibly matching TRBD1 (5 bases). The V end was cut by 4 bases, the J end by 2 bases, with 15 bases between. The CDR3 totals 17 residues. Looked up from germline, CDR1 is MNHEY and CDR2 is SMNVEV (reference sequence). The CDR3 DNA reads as TGTGCCAGCAGTTCGTTAAGGGGCTGGGCTGGGGCCAACGTCCTGACTTTC. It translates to CASSSLRGWAGANVLTF. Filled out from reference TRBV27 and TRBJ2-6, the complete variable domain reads EAQVTQNPRYLITVTGKKLTVTCSQNMNHEYMSWYRQDPGLGLRQIYYSMNVEVTDKGDVPEGYKVSRKEKRNFPLILESPSPNQTSLYFCASSSLRGWAGANVLTFGAGSRLTVL.

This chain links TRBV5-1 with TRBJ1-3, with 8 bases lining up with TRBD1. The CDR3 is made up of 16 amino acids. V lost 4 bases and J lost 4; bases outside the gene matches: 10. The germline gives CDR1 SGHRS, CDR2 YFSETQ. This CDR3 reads CASSPGQEVFGNTIYF. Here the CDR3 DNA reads TGCGCCAGCAGCCCGGGACAGGAGGTATTCGGAAACACCATATATTTT.

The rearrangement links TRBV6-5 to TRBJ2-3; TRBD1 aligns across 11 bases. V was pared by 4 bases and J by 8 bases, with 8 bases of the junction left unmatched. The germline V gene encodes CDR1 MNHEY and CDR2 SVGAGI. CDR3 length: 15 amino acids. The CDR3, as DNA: TGTGCCAGCAGTTCGCTGGGACAGGGGGAAGGTACGCAGTATTTT. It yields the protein CASSSLGQGEGTQYF.

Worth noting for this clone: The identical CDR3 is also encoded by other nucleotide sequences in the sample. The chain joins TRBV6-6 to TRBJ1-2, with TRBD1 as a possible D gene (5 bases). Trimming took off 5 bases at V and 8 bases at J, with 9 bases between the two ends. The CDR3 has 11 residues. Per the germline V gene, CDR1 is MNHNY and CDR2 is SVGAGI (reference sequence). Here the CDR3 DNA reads TGTGCCAGCAGTCGGGAGGGGGGCTACACCTTC. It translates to CASSREGGYTF.

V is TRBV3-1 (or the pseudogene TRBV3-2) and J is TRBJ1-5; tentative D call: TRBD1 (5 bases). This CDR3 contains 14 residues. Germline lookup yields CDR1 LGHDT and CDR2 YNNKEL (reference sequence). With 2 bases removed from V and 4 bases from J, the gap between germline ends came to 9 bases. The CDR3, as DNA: TGTGCCAGCAGCCAATGGGGGGGAAATCAGCCCCAGCATTTT. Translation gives CASSQWGGNQPQHF.

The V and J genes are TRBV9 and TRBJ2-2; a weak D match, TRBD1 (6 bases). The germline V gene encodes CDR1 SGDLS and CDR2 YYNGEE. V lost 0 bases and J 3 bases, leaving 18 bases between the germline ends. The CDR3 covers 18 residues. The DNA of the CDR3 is TGTGCCAGCAGCGTAGAGTTAGTCCAGGGGCCCGACACCGGGGAGCTGTTTTTT. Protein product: CASSVELVQGPDTGELFF.

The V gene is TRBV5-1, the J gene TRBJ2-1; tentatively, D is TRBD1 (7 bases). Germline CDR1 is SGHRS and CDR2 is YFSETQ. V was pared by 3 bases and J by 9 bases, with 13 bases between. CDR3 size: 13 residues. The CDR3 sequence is CASSSRQGGEQFF. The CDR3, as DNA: TGCGCCAGCAGCTCCAGACAGGGAGGTGAGCAGTTCTTC.

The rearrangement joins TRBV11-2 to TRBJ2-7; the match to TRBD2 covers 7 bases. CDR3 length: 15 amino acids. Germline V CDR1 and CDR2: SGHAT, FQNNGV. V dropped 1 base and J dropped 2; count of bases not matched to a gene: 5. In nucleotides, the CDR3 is TGTGCCAGCAGCTTAGGCGGGGGAGCCCCCTACGAGCAGTACTTC. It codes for CASSLGGGAPYEQYF.

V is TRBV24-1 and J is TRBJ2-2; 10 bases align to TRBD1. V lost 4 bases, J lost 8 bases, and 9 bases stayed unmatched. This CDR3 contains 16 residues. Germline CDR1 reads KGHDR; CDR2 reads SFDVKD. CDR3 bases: TGTGCCACCAGTGACTCTCGACAGGGGGCTATAGGGGAGCTGTTTTTT. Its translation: CATSDSRQGAIGELFF.

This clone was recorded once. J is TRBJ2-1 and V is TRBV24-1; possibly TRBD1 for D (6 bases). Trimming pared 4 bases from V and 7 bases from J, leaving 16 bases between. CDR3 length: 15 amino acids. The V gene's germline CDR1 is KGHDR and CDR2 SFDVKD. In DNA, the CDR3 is TGTGCCACCAGTGAAGAAAGGGGGTATGAAAATGAGCAGTTCTTC. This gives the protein CATSEERGYENEQFF.

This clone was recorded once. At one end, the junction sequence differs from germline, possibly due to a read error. In DNA, the CDR3 is TGTGCCAGCAGCCTTGGGTCCACAGGGGCCTTT. Translation: CASSLGSTGAF. The chain recombines TRBV3-1 (or the pseudogene TRBV3-2) with TRBJ1-1, with 7 bases identical to TRBD1. CDR1 and CDR2 (germline): LGHDT, YNNKEL (reference sequence). The CDR3 loop spans 11 amino acids.